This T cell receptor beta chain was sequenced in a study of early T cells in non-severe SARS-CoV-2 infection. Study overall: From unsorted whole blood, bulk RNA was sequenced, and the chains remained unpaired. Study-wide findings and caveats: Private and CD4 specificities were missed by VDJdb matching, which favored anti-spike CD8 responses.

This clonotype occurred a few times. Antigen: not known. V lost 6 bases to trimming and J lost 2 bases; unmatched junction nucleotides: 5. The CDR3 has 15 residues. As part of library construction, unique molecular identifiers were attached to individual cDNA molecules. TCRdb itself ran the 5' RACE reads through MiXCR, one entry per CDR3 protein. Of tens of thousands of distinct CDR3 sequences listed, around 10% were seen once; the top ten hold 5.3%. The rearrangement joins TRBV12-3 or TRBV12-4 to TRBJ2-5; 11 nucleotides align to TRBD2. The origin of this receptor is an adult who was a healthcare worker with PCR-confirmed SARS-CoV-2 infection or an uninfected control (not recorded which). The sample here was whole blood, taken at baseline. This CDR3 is CASSRGLAEQETQYF. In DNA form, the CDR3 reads TGTGCCAGCAGCCGGGGACTAGCGGAACAAGAGACCCAGTACTTC.